One TCR beta chain is described in this entry. The germline V gene has CDR1 SGHTA and CDR2 FQGTGA. V lost 5 bases, J lost 5 bases, and 9 bases stayed unmatched. The CDR3 is 14 amino acids. This entry is derived from a study of technical replicates of blood from a handful of donors. TCRdb's copy holds only in-frame clones and misses some; the assay was immunoSEQ multiplex PCR. The sample yields some 62,000 clones, around 87% seen once. Sample: PBMCs. This clonotype was sampled from a human donor in good health. Some clones in this sample may be carry-over from other donors' samples. The chain is built from TRBV7-3 and TRBJ2-7; 7 bases line up with TRBD1. The CDR3 loop reads CASSPRTGEDEQYF. The CDR3 DNA sequence: TGTGCCAGCAGCCCGAGGACAGGCGAAGACGAGCAGTACTTC. The variable domain in full, completed from reference TRBV7-3 and TRBJ2-7, reads GAGVSQTPSNKVTEKGKYVELRCDPISGHTALYWYRQSLGQGPEFLIYFQGTGAADDSGLPNDRFFAVRPEGSVSTLKIQRTERGDSAVYLCASSPRTGEDEQYFGPGTRLTVT.